This passage covers 27 T cell receptor beta chains from one sample sequenced in a study of blood T cell repertoires in COVID-19. The protocol was immunoSEQ multiplex PCR, while the TCRdb copy is restricted to in-frame clones and leaves out a portion. Here the sample spans under 200,000 clones, about four fifths being singletons. Sequencing was performed on peripheral blood. The source is a man between 65 and 85 years old who had recovered from COVID-19.

This clone was seen only a few times. The rearrangement links TRBV28 to TRBJ2-5; the match to TRBD2 covers 8 bases. Germline V lookup: CDR1 MDHEN, CDR2 SYDVKM. V gave up 5 bases and J gave up 1 base; unmatched junction bases: 3. CDR3 length: 14 residues. CDR3 DNA: TGTGCCAGCAGTGATAGCGGGGCCCAAGAGACCCAGTACTTC. Translating gives CASSDSGAQETQYF.

This chain uses TRBV6-5 with TRBJ1-2; D not resolved. Germline V lookup: CDR1 MNHEY, CDR2 SVGAGI. Trimming stripped 0 bases from V and 7 bases from J, with 15 bases between. This CDR3 spans 15 amino acids. The CDR3 nucleotides are TGTGCCAGCAGTTACTCGCCCCCACGACATCTTGGCTACACCTTC. It translates to CASSYSPPRHLGYTF.

This rearrangement joins TRBV5-6 to TRBJ1-5; D call uncertain. Trimming cost V 1 base and J 4 bases, with 3 bases left between them. The germline gives CDR1 SGHDT, CDR2 YYEEEE. CDR3 length: 12 residues. The CDR3: CASSLINQPQHF. Here the CDR3 DNA reads TGTGCCAGCAGCTTGATAAATCAGCCCCAGCATTTT.

The rearrangement uses TRBV4-3 and TRBJ2-5, with a weak D call TRBD1 (5 bases). Germline loops: CDR1 LGHNA, CDR2 YSLEER. V was pared by 2 bases and J by 5 bases, with 9 bases between. The length of the CDR3 is 13 residues. The CDR3 protein is CASSQSRAETQYF. The DNA of the CDR3 is TGCGCCAGCAGCCAATCCAGGGCGGAGACCCAGTACTTC.

This sequence joins TRBV18 and TRBJ2-4; 8 bases are a match to TRBD2. This CDR3 spans 14 amino acids. Germline lookup yields CDR1 KGHSH and CDR2 LQKENI. V trimming: 3 bases; J trimming: 6 bases; junction bases outside the gene matches: 4. The CDR3 spells CASSPTTSGNIQYF. The CDR3 DNA reads as TGTGCCAGCTCACCTACAACTAGCGGAAACATTCAGTACTTC.

In the case of this clone: Sequence at one end of the junction differs from germline and may be a read error. This chain joins TRBV28 and TRBJ2-7, with 10 bases that match TRBD2. The CDR3 runs 14 residues. The germline gives CDR1 MDHEN, CDR2 SYDVKM. The CDR3 coding sequence is TGTGCCAGCAGTTCTAGCGGGAGCTCCCACGAGCAGTACTTC. It is translated as CASSSSGSSHEQYF. Full variable domain (rest looked up from reference TRBV28 and TRBJ2-7): DVKVTQSSRYLVKRTGEKVFLECVQDMDHENMFWYRQDPGLGLRLIYFSYDVKMKEKGDIPEGYSVSREKKERFSLILESASTNQTSMYLCASSSSGSSHEQYFGPGTRLTVT.

The rearrangement joins TRBV6-2 or TRBV6-3 to TRBJ2-6, with no clear D. V was cut by 2 bases and J by 0 bases, with 5 bases left in between. The CDR3 spans 15 residues. Looked up from germline, CDR1 is MNHEY and CDR2 is SVGEGT. In DNA, the CDR3 is TGTGCCAGCAGTTACGTCCGCTCTGGGGCCAACGTCCTGACTTTC. Residues: CASSYVRSGANVLTF.

This clone was detected only a few times. The chain employs TRBV28 and TRBJ1-4, with TRBD1 as a possible D gene (6 bases). With 6 bases removed from V and 0 bases from J, the gap between germline ends came to 17 bases. In germline, CDR1 is MDHEN, CDR2 SYDVKM. This CDR3 has 17 residues. In nucleotides, the CDR3 is TGTGCCAGCAGCCGCACAGGGAGGGTATCAACTAATGAAAAACTGTTTTTT. It yields the protein CASSRTGRVSTNEKLFF.

Concerning this clone: The CDR3 ends on some other residue instead of the conserved phenylalanine or tryptophan, so this is likely a read error. It is unclear where the CDR3 begins or ends on the DNA, so no DNA is shown, and the CDR3 is as TCRdb lists it. The chain couples TRBV27 to TRBJ1-1; the D call TRBD1 from the table was never checked on the DNA. Germline assignment: CDR1 MNHEY and CDR2 SMNVEV (reference sequence). Termini included, the CDR3 measures 12 amino acids. CDR3: CASPDGTGGSFP.

The V call is TRBV9, the J call TRBJ1-2, with 7 bases fitting TRBD1. Germline-derived CDR1 and CDR2 are SGDLS and YYNGEE. The CDR3 spans 12 residues. V dropped 5 bases and J dropped 8; count of bases not matched to a gene: 6. In DNA, the CDR3 is TGTGCCAGCAGACGGGACAGAGAGGGCTACACCTTC. Translation gives CASRRDREGYTF.

The V call is TRBV20-1, the J call TRBJ1-1, with TRBD1 matching 8 bases. Looked up from germline, CDR1 is DFQATT and CDR2 is SNEGSKA (reference sequence). CDR3 length: 12 amino acids. V lost 3 bases and J lost 8; bases outside the gene matches: 5. CDR3: CSASLGQEEAFF. Here the CDR3 DNA reads TGCAGTGCTAGTCTGGGACAGGAAGAAGCTTTCTTT.

The chain employs TRBV24-1 and TRBJ1-4; 8 positions agree with TRBD1. CDR3 length equals 15 residues. Germline V gene lookup returns CDR1 KGHDR and CDR2 SFDVKD. After removal of 2 bases from V and 8 bases from J, the junction contained 6 bases not matched to a gene. This CDR3 is CATSDSGTGREKLFF. CDR3 sequence (DNA): TGTGCCACCAGTGATTCCGGGACAGGTAGAGAAAAACTGTTTTTT.

This sequence joins TRBV10-2 and TRBJ2-7; the match to TRBD1 covers 8 bases. V dropped 8 bases and J dropped 6; count of bases not matched to a gene: 12. The CDR3 consists of 14 residues. CDR1 is WSHSY, CDR2 SAAADI, per germline. CDR3 sequence reads: CASGGQGLLSEQYF. The CDR3 bases are TGCGCCAGCGGAGGACAGGGACTTCTCTCCGAGCAGTACTTC.

CDR3 DNA: TGTGCCAGCAGTTTATCACTGGCAGGGACTGGAAACACCATATATTTT. Protein sequence: CASSLSLAGTGNTIYF. The chain combines TRBV27 with TRBJ1-3; possible D gene TRBD1, 5 bases. This CDR3 contains 16 residues. The germline V gene has CDR1 MNHEY and CDR2 SMNVEV (reference sequence). Trimming removed 0 bases at V and 2 bases at J, with 11 bases between.

This chain links TRBV7-2 with TRBJ2-2; tentatively, D is TRBD2 (6 bases). The germline V gene encodes CDR1 SGHTA and CDR2 FQGNSA. The CDR3 length is 14 residues. V lost 4 bases and J lost 6, with 12 bases in between. In nucleotides, the CDR3 is TGTGCCAGCAGCTCCCCCCCGGGGGCCGGGGAGCTGTTTTTT. Its translation: CASSSPPGAGELFF.

The rearrangement links TRBV11-1 to TRBJ2-3; TRBD2 might be the D (6 bases). Germline V lookup: CDR1 SGHAT, CDR2 FQDESV (reference sequence). The CDR3 totals 15 residues. Trimming removed 2 bases at V and 2 bases at J, with 11 bases between. CDR3 region: CASSLNGLPTDTQYF. CDR3 nucleotides: TGTGCCAGCAGCTTAAACGGACTACCCACAGATACGCAGTATTTT.

The J gene is TRBJ1-1, the V gene TRBV29-1; tentative D call: TRBD1 (5 bases). The CDR3 has 10 residues. Germline CDR1 reads SQVTM; CDR2 reads ANQGSEA. This CDR3 reads CGVGGTEAFF. CDR3 bases: TGCGGGGTGGGGGGCACTGAAGCTTTCTTT.

The chain recombines TRBV18 with TRBJ1-2; D is possibly TRBD1 (6 bases). Trimming cost V 2 bases and J 5 bases, with 9 bases left between them. Germline V gene lookup returns CDR1 KGHSH and CDR2 LQKENI. This CDR3 spans 13 amino acids. CDR3 DNA: TGTGCCAGCTCACCATCAGGGGAGTATGGCTACACCTTC. Amino acid sequence: CASSPSGEYGYTF.

The V gene is TRBV5-1, the J gene TRBJ1-4; TRBD1 aligns across 8 bases. Germline trimming cut 3 bases from V and 2 bases from J; bases unmatched to any gene: 9. This CDR3 region has 17 residues. Germline loops: CDR1 SGHRS, CDR2 YFSETQ. The CDR3 protein is CASSSALTGATNEKLFF. The CDR3 bases are TGCGCCAGCAGCTCCGCTTTGACAGGGGCGACTAATGAAAAACTGTTTTTT.

This CDR3 is CASSYRGLGANVLTF. CDR3 in DNA: TGTGCCAGCAGCTACAGGGGGCTTGGGGCCAACGTCCTGACTTTC. The rearrangement uses TRBV7-2 and TRBJ2-6; 9 bases fit TRBD1. This CDR3 has 15 amino acids. The V and J ends lost 4 bases and 3 bases, in that order; junction bases with no gene match: 1. The V gene's germline CDR1 is SGHTA and CDR2 FQGNSA.

This chain links TRBV11-1 with TRBJ2-3; the D is unclear. CDR1 and CDR2 from the germline V gene are SGHAT and FQDESV (reference sequence). Trimming removed 4 bases from V and 2 bases from J, with 4 bases in between. There are 12 residues in the CDR3. CDR3 sequence reads: CASSSNTDTQYF. The CDR3 DNA reads TGTGCCAGCAGCTCAAACACAGATACGCAGTATTTT.

The chain has TRBV6-5 and TRBJ1-4; no definite D call. The germline V and J ends were trimmed by 0 bases and 3 bases, with 11 bases remaining between them. There are 16 residues in the CDR3. CDR1 and CDR2 from the germline V gene are MNHEY and SVGAGI. The DNA of the CDR3 is TGTGCCAGCAGTTACTCTTTGGGCGCAGCTAATGAAAAACTGTTTTTT. This translates into CASSYSLGAANEKLFF.

This clone came up a few times. This chain links TRBV14 with TRBJ2-7; 14 positions match TRBD2. The germline CDR1 and CDR2 sequences are SGHDN and FVKESK. The CDR3 totals 18 residues. V shed 0 bases and J 2 bases; nucleotides not matched to a gene: 6. The CDR3 here is CASSQEGLAGESAYEQYF. In DNA form, the CDR3 reads TGTGCCAGCAGCCAAGAGGGACTAGCGGGAGAGTCGGCCTACGAGCAGTACTTC.

The rearrangement joins TRBV27 to TRBJ1-3; no clear D. Trimming removed 0 bases from V and 7 bases from J, with 16 bases in between. This CDR3 contains 16 residues. Per the germline V gene, CDR1 is MNHEY and CDR2 is SMNVEV (reference sequence). Written as DNA, the CDR3 is TGTGCCAGCAGTTTATCGGGCAATTGGGTGCAGAACACCATATATTTT. Translating it yields CASSLSGNWVQNTIYF.

This chain connects TRBV3-1 (or the pseudogene TRBV3-2) to TRBJ1-3, with D possibly being TRBD1 (5 bases). The germline gives CDR1 LGHDT, CDR2 YNNKEL (reference sequence). Trimming removed 2 bases at V and 0 bases at J, with 14 bases between. The CDR3 has 17 residues. This CDR3 is CASSQQGVTLSGNTIYF. In nucleotides, the CDR3 is TGTGCCAGCAGCCAACAAGGGGTCACCCTCTCTGGAAACACCATATATTTT.

The V call is TRBV7-9, the J call TRBJ2-7, with a possible D match to TRBD1 (5 bases). Trimming stripped 2 bases from V and 0 bases from J, with 8 bases between. Germline V CDR1 and CDR2: SEHNR, FQNEAQ (reference sequence). This CDR3 contains 14 residues. The CDR3 spells CASSLSGLSYEQYF. DNA for the CDR3: TGTGCCAGCAGCTTATCAGGGCTCTCCTACGAGCAGTACTTC.

This chain uses TRBV28 with TRBJ1-1, with no clear D. The germline V and J ends were trimmed by 2 bases and 2 bases, with 9 bases remaining between them. The V gene's germline CDR1 is MDHEN and CDR2 SYDVKM. This CDR3 contains 14 residues. CDR3 sequence (DNA): TGTGCCAGCAGTTTAGGACTGGTCAACACTGAAGCTTTCTTT. It codes for CASSLGLVNTEAFF.